The present T cell receptor beta chain was sequenced within a study of control samples from healthy donors and cancer patients. J lost 7 bases, V lost 8 bases, and 10 bases had no gene match. CDR1 and CDR2 (germline): MNHEY, SVGAGI. The CDR3 contains 15 residues. Some clones are missing from TCRdb's copy, which holds only in-frame ones; the method was immunoSEQ multiplex PCR. The sample lists roughly 100,000 clones, 70% to 90% occurring once. Sequences were obtained from blood. The sequence derives from a woman between 45 and 65 years old in good health. The chain recombines TRBV6-5 with TRBJ1-6; the match to TRBD1 covers 8 bases. The CDR3 DNA reads as TGTGCCAGCCACCAGGGGGCATCTCGGAATTCACCCCTCCACTTT. Translating gives CASHQGASRNSPLHF.